This T cell receptor beta chain came from a study of vaccination and CD4 T cells after COVID-19. Study in general: Overlapping spike peptides of SARS-CoV-2, HCoV-NL63, HCoV-OC43 and HCoV-229E were used, and cells were stimulated with them.

Of note for this clonotype: Its matching antigen is unknown.

Once obtained from cultured CD4+ T cells, the DNA was sequenced using the Oncomine TCR Beta short-read assay. TCRdb fed the PCR reads into MiXCR, producing one record per CDR3 protein. The data hold more than 13,000 distinct CDR3 sequences, with approximately 55% observed a single time. Documented treatment: roughly ten-day PBMC culture with coronavirus spike peptide pools or control peptides (ViraFEST assay). Germline CDR1 SGHNT, CDR2 YYREEE (reference sequence). After removal of 4 bases from V and 1 base from J, the junction contained 6 bases not matched to a gene. CDR3 length: 15 amino acids. This chain joins TRBV5-4 and TRBJ1-1, with 8 bases lining up with TRBD1. Sequenced material: CD4+ T cells from blood, cultured in vitro. This TCR came from a human donor who had recovered from COVID-19. The CDR3 DNA reads as TGTGCCAGCAGCCAACGGACAGGGAGGAACACTGAAGCTTTCTTT. Translating gives CASSQRTGRNTEAFF.